These T cell receptor beta chains were read from a single sample in a study of blood T cell repertoires in COVID-19. Some clones are missing from TCRdb's copy, which holds only in-frame ones; the method was immunoSEQ multiplex PCR. The sample carries under 110,000 clones, 90% to 95% recorded once. The sequencing input was peripheral blood. Receptor source: a man aged 50 or older with acute or convalescent COVID-19. CDR3s include the opening cysteine and the closing phenylalanine or tryptophan. The order of the fields is D gene, clone size, V gene, J gene, CDR3 DNA, CDR3 protein. The D gene is left open where the match is weak. Expanded clones get a size class; other rows say once, few or many, or leave the size out.

>TRBD1|few|TRBV5-4|TRBJ2-7
TGTGCCAGCAGCTCCGGACAGGGCGGGTCCTACGAGCAGTACTTC
CASSSGQGGSYEQYF
>-|-|TRBV19|TRBJ2-5
TGTGCCAGTAGTGCCCCGCGGACTCCCACGTATGGTTGGACCCAGTACTTC
CASSAPRTPTYGWTQYF
>-|once|TRBV13|TRBJ2-7
TGTGCCAGCAGAGGAGGGTTCGAGCAGTACTTC
CASRGGFEQYF
>-|-|TRBV11-3|TRBJ2-1
TGTGCCAGCAGCTTAGGCGGGGTCTCCTACAATGAGCAGTTCTTC
CASSLGGVSYNEQFF
>-|-|TRBV5-1|TRBJ1-2
TGCGCCAGCAGCTCAACCACAGGGTCCAGAGCTGGCTACACCTTC
CASSSTTGSRAGYTF
>-|-|TRBV6-5|TRBJ2-7
TGTGCCAGCAGTTCCGGGTCAAACACCCACTACGAGCAGTACTTC
CASSSGSNTHYEQYF
>TRBD1|-|TRBV27|TRBJ1-4
TGTGCCAGCAGTTTATTCCGAGGCAGGGGGGAAAAACTGTTTTTT
CASSLFRGRGEKLFF
>-|few|TRBV2|TRBJ2-2
TGTGCCAGCAACTCTCCCACCGGGGAGCTGTTTTTT
CASNSPTGELFF
>-|-|TRBV28|TRBJ1-1
TGTGCCAGCACGGTGGACACTGAAGCTTTCTTT
CASTVDTEAFF
>-|-|TRBV2|TRBJ2-7
TGTGCCAGCACACTGGGCAGGGCCTACGAGCAGTACTTC
CASTLGRAYEQYF
>-|-|TRBV7-9|TRBJ1-2
TGTGCCACCACCGGCGGGCTTGGCTACACCTTC
CATTGGLGYTF
>TRBD1|-|TRBV5-1|TRBJ2-7
TGCGCCAGCAGCTTGGAGGGACAGGGGGCCCGGGAGCAGTACTTC
CASSLEGQGAREQYF
>-|-|TRBV7-2|TRBJ2-5
TGTGCCAGCAGCCCAGACAGATTTCAAGAGACCCAGTACTTC
CASSPDRFQETQYF
>-|-|TRBV7-8|TRBJ1-2
TGTGCCAGCAGCTTACTCGAGGGCTATGGCTACACCTTC
CASSLLEGYGYTF
>-|-|TRBV30|TRBJ1-5
TGTGCCTGGAGTGTCGGTCCTCAGCCCCAGCATTTT
CAWSVGPQPQHF
>-|many|TRBV6-2/TRBV6-3|TRBJ2-7
TGTGCCAGCAGCAACTGGGAGGGGGACCTTTCCGAGCAGTACTTC
CASSNWEGDLSEQYF
>-|-|TRBV29-1|TRBJ2-1
TGCAGCGTTGAAGTGGTAGGCCGGGGCAATGAGCAGTTCTTC
CSVEVVGRGNEQFF
>TRBD1|-|TRBV19|TRBJ2-1
TGTGCCAGTGGGGACAGGAGGAGCTCCTACAATGAGCAGTTCTTC
CASGDRRSSYNEQFF
>-|-|TRBV7-3|TRBJ2-3
TGTGCCAGCAGCTTACCCCGGGATACGCAGTATTTT
CASSLPRDTQYF
>-|-|TRBV19|TRBJ2-2
TGTGCCAGTAGTATGGCGGTGAGCGGGGAGCTGTTTTTT
CASSMAVSGELFF
>TRBD2|-|TRBV7-2|TRBJ2-1
TGTGCCAGCAGCTTAGCGTTAGCGGGGGGGCCGCATGAGCAGTTCTTC
CASSLALAGGPHEQFF
>TRBD1|few|TRBV4-1|TRBJ1-6
TGCGCCAGCAGCCAACCCCTGGACAGGGCCTATAATTCACCCCTCCACTTT
CASSQPLDRAYNSPLHF
>-|-|TRBV6-5|TRBJ1-3
TGTGCCAGCAGTCCGGGAGGGGTCGGAAACACCATATATTTT
CASSPGGVGNTIYF
>TRBD2|once|TRBV6-5|TRBJ2-2
TGTGCCAGCAGGGGAGCGGGGGGGCCGGCCGGGGAGCTGTTTTTT
CASRGAGGPAGELFF
>TRBD1|-|TRBV15|TRBJ1-2
TGTGCCACCCGCAAGGGTCCAGGGGGCGACGTTTTGAGTGGCTACACCTTC
CATRKGPGGDVLSGYTF
>TRBD1|-|TRBV19|TRBJ1-2
TGTGCCAGTCGAGGGGGCCTTTCGAATGGCTACACCTTC
CASRGGLSNGYTF
>-|-|TRBV9|TRBJ2-1
TGTGCCAGCAGCGTAGGCGAATCCCATGAGCAGTTCTTC
CASSVGESHEQFF
>-|few|TRBV28|TRBJ1-5
TGTGCCAGCACCATAGTGAGGGGCAATCAGCCCCAGCATTTT
CASTIVRGNQPQHF
>TRBD1|-|TRBV11-3|TRBJ1-1
TGTGCCAGCAGCTTACGGACAGGGGAGGGAGCTTTCTTT
CASSLRTGEGAFF
>TRBD1|-|TRBV28|TRBJ1-4
TGTGCCAGCAGTGCCGGGACAGGCAAACTGTTTTTT
CASSAGTGKLFF
>-|-|TRBV6-1|TRBJ1-2
TGTGCCAGCAGTGACCATACCGGGACAATAAAAAGTGGCTACACCTTC
CASSDHTGTIKSGYTF